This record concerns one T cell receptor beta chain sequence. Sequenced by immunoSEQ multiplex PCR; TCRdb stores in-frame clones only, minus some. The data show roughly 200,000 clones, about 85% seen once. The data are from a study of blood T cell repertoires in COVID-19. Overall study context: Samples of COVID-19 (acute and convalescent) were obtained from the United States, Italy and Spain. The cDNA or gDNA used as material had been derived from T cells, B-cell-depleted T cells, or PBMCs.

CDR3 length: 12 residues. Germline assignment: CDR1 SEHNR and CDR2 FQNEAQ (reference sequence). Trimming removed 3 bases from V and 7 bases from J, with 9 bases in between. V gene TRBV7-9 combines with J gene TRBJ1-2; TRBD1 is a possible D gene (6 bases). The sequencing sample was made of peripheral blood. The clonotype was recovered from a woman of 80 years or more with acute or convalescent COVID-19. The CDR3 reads CASSLTQGGYTF. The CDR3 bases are TGTGCCAGCAGCTTGACACAGGGTGGCTACACCTTC.